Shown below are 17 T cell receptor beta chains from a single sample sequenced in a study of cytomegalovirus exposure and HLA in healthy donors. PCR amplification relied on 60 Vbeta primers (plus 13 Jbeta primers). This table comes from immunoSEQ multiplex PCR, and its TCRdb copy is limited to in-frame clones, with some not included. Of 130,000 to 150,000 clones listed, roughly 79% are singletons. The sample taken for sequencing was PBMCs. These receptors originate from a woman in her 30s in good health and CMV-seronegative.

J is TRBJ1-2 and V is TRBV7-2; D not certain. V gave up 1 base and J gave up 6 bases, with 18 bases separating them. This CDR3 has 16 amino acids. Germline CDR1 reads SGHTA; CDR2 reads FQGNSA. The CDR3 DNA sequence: TGTGCCAGCAGCTTAGGTCGGGCGGGAACGGGTAATGGCTACACCTTC. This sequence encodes CASSLGRAGTGNGYTF.

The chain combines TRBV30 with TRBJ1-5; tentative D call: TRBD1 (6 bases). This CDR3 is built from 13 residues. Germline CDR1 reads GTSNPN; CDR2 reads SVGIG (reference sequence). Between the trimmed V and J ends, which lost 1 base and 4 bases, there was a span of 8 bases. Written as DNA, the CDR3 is TGTGCCTGGAGTGGGGACATAAATCAGCCCCAGCATTTT. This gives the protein CAWSGDINQPQHF.

The CDR3 protein is CASSQGGGSTDTQYF. The CDR3 bases are TGTGCCAGCAGCCAAGGGGGGGGTAGCACAGATACGCAGTATTTT. This rearrangement joins TRBV4-2 to TRBJ2-3, with 7 bases matching TRBD2. The CDR3 has 15 amino acids. The V gene's germline CDR1 is LGHNA and CDR2 YNFKEQ. V lost 1 base, J lost 0 bases, and 1 base stayed unmatched.

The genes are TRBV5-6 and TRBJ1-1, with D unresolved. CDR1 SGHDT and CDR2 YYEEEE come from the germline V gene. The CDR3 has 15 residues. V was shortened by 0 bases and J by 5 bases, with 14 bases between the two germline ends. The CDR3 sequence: CASSLDRGVWTEAFF. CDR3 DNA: TGTGCCAGCAGCTTGGATCGGGGTGTGTGGACTGAAGCTTTCTTT.

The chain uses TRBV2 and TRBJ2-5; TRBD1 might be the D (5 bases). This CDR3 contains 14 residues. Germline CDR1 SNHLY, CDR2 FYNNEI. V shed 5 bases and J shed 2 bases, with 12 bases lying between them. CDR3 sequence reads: CASSQGRAQETQYF. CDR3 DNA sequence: TGTGCCAGCAGTCAGGGAAGGGCACAAGAGACCCAGTACTTC.

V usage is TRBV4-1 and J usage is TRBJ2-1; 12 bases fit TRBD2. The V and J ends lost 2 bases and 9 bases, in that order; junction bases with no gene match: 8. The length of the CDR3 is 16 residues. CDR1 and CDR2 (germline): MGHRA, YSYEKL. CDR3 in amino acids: CASSQPSGGAGIEQFF. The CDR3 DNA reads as TGCGCCAGCAGCCAACCTAGCGGGGGGGCTGGAATTGAGCAGTTCTTC.

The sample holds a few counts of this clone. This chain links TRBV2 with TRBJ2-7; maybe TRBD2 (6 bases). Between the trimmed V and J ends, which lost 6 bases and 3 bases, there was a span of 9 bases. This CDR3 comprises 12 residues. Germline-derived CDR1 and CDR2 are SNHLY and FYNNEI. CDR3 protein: CASSRGYYEQYF. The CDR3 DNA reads TGTGCCAGCAGCCGGGGGTACTACGAGCAGTACTTC.

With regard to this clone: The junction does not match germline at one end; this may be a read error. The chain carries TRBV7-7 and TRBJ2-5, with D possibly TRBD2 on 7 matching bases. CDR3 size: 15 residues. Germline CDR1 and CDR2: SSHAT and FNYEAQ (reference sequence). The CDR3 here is CASSLYAGAQETQYF. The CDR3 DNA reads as TGTGCTAGCAGCTTATATGCGGGGGCACAAGAGACCCAGTACTTC.

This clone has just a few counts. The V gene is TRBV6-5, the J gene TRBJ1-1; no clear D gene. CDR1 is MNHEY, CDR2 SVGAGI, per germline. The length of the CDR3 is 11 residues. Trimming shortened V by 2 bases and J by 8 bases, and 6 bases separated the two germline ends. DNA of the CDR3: TGTGCCAGCAGTTACAGCGGGGAAGCTTTCTTT. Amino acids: CASSYSGEAFF.

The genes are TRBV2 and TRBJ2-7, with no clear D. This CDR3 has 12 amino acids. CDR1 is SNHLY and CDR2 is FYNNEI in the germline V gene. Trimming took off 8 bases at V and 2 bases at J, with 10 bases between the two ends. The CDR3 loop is CASRRQAYEQYF. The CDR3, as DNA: TGTGCCAGCCGCAGACAAGCCTACGAGCAGTACTTC.

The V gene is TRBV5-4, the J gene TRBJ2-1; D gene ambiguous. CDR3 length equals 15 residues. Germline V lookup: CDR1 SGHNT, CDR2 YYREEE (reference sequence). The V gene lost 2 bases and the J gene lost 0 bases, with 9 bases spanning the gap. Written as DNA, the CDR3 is TGTGCCAGCAGCTTAGACTCCCCCTCCTACAATGAGCAGTTCTTC. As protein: CASSLDSPSYNEQFF.

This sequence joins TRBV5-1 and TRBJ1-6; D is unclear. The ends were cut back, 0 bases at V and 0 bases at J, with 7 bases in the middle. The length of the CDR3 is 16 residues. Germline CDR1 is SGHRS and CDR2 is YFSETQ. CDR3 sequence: CASSLGIGSYNSPLHF. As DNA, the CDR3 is TGCGCCAGCAGCTTGGGAATCGGCTCCTATAATTCACCCCTCCACTTT. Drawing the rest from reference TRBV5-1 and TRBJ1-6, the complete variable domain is KAGVTQTPRYLIKTRGQQVTLSCSPISGHRSVSWYQQTPGQGLQFLFEYFSETQRNKGNFPGRFSGRQFSNSRSEMNVSTLELGDSALYLCASSLGIGSYNSPLHFGNGTRLTVT.

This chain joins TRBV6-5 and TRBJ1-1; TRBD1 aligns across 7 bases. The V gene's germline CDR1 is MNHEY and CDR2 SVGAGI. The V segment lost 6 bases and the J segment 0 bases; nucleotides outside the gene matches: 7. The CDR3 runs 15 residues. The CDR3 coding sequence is TGTGCCAGCAGACGACTACAGGGGCTGAACACTGAAGCTTTCTTT. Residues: CASRRLQGLNTEAFF.

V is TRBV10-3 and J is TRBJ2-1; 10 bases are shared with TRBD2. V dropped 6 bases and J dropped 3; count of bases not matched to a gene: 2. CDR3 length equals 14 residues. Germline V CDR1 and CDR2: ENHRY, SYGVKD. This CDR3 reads CAISLAGVYNEQFF. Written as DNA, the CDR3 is TGTGCCATCAGCCTAGCGGGGGTCTACAATGAGCAGTTCTTC.

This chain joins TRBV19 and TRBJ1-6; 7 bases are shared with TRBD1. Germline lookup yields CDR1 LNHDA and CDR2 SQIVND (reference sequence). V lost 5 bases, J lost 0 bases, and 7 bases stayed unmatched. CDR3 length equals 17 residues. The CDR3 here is CASSEGQASSYNSPLHF. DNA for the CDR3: TGTGCCAGTAGTGAAGGACAGGCTAGCTCCTATAATTCACCCCTCCACTTT.

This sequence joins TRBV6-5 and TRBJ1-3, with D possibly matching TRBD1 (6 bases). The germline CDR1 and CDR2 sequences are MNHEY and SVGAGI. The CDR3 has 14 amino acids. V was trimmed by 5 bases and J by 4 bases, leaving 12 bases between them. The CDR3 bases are TGTGCCAGCAGTAAACAGGGAGCGGGAAACACCATATATTTT. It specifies CASSKQGAGNTIYF.

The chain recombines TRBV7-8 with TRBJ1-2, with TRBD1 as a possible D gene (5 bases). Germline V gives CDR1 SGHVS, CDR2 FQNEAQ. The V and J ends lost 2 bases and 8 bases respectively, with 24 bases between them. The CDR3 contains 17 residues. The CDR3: CASSLKPITGSYMGYTF. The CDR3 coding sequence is TGTGCCAGCAGCTTAAAGCCGATAACAGGCTCCTATATGGGCTACACCTTC.